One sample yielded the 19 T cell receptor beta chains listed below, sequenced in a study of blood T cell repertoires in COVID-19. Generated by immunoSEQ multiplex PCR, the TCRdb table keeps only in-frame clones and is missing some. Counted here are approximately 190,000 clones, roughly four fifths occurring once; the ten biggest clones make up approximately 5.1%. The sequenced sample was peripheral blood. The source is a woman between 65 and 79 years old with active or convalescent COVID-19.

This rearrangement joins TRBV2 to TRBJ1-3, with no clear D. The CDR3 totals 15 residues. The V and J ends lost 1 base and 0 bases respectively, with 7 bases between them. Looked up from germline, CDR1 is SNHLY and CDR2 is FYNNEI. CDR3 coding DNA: TGTGCCAGCAGTGAAGTGGCCCTCTCTGGAAACACCATATATTTT. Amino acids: CASSEVALSGNTIYF.

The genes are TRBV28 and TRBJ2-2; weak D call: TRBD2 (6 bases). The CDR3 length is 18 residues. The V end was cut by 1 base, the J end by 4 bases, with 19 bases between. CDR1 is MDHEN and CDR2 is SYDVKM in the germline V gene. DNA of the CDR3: TGTGCCAGCAGTTTATCCGGACCTAGAGGGACTTCCACCGGGGAGCTGTTTTTT. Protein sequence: CASSLSGPRGTSTGELFF.

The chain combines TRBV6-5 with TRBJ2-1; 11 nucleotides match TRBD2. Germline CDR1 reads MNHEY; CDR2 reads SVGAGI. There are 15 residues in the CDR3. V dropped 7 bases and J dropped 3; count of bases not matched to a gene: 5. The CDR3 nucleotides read TGTGCCAGCACCAAGACTAGCGGGATCTACAATGAGCAGTTCTTC. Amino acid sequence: CASTKTSGIYNEQFF.

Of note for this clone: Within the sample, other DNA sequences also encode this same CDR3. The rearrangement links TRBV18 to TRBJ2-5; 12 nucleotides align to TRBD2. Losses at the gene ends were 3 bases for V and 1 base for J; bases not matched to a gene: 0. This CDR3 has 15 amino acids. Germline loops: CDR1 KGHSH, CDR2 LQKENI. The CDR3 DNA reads TGTGCCAGCTCACCGGGACTAGCGGGCCAAGAGACCCAGTACTTC. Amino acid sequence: CASSPGLAGQETQYF. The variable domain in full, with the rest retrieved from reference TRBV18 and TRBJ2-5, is NAGVMQNPRHLVRRRGQEARLRCSPMKGHSHVYWYRQLPEEGLKFMVYLQKENIIDESGMPKERFSAEFPKEGPSILRIQQVVRGDSAAYFCASSPGLAGQETQYFGPGTRLLVL.

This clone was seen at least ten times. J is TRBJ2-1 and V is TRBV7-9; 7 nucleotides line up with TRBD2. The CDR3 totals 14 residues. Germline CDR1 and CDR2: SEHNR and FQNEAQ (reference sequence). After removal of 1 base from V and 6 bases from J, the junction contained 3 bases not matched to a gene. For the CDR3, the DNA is TGTGCCAGCAGCTTAGAACTAGCGACCAATGAGCAGTTCTTC. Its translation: CASSLELATNEQFF.

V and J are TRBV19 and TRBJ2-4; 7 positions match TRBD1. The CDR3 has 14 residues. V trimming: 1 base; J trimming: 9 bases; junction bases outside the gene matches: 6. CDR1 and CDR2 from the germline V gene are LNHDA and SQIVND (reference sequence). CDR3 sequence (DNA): TGTGCCAGTAGTATAGGACAGGGTTTGGCCATTCAGTACTTC. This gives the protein CASSIGQGLAIQYF.

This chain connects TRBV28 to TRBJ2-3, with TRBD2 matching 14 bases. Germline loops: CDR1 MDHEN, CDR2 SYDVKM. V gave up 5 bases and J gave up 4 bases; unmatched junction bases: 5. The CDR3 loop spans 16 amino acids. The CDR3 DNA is TGTGCCAGCAGTCCCGGACTAGCGGGAGGATCAGATACGCAGTATTTT. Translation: CASSPGLAGGSDTQYF.

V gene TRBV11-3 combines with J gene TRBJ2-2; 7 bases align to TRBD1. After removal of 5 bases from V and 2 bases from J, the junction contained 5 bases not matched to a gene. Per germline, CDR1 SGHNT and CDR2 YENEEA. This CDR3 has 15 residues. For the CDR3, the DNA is TGTGCCAGCAGCCGCGGACAGGTTAACACCGGGGAGCTGTTTTTT. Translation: CASSRGQVNTGELFF.

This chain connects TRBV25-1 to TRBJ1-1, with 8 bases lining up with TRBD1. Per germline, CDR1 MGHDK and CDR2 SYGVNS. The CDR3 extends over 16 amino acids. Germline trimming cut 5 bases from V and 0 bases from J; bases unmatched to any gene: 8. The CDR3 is CASSFRGQGMNTEAFF. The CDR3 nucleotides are TGTGCCAGCAGTTTCAGGGGGCAGGGGATGAACACTGAAGCTTTCTTT.

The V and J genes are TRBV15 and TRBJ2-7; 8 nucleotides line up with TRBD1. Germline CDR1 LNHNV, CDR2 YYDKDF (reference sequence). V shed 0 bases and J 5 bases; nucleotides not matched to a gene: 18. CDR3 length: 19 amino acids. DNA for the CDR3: TGTGCCACCAGCAGAGATGTGGTTCGGGGATGGACAGGGTCCCACGAGCAGTACTTC. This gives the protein CATSRDVVRGWTGSHEQYF.

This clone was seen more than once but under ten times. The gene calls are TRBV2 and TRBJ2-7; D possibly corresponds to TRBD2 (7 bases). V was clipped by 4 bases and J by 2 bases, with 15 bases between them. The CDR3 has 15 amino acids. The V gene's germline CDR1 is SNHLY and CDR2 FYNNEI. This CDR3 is CASSAQGGGTYEQYF. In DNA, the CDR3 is TGTGCCAGCAGTGCCCAGGGCGGGGGCACCTACGAGCAGTACTTC.

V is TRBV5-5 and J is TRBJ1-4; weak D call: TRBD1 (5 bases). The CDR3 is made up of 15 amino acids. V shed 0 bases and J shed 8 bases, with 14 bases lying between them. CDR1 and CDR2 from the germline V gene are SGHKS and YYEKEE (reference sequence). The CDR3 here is CASSLEEGRGEKLFF. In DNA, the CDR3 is TGTGCCAGCAGCTTGGAGGAGGGGAGAGGGGAAAAACTGTTTTTT.

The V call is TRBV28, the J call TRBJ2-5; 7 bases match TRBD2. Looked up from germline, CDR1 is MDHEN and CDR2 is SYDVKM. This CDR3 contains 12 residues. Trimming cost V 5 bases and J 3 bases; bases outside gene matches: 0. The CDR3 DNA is TGTGCCAGCAGTCTAGCGGAAGAGACCCAGTACTTC. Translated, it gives CASSLAEETQYF.

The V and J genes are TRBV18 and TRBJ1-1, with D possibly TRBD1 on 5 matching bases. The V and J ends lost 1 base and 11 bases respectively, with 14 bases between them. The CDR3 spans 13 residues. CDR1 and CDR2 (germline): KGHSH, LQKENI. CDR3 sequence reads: CASSPLTGGAAFF. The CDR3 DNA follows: TGTGCCAGCTCACCACTCACGGGGGGTGCGGCTTTCTTT.

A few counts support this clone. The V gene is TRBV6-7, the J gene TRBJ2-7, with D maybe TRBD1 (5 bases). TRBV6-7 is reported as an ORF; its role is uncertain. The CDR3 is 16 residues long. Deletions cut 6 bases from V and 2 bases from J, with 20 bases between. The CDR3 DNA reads TGTGCCAGCAGCCGTACAGGCCCAGGGATCGCCTACGAGCAGTACTTC. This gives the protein CASSRTGPGIAYEQYF.

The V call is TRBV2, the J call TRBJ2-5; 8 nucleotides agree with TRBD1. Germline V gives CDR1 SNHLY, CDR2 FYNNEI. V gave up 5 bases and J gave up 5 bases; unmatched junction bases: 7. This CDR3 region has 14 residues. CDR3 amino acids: CASSQQGGGETQYF. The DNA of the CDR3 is TGTGCCAGCAGTCAACAGGGGGGCGGTGAGACCCAGTACTTC.

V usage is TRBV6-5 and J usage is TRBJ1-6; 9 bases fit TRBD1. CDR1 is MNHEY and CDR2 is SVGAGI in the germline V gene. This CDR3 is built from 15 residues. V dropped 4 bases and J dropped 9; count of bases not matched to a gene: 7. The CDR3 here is CASSLQQGAGSPLHF. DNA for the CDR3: TGTGCCAGCAGTTTACAACAGGGGGCCGGTTCACCCCTCCACTTT.

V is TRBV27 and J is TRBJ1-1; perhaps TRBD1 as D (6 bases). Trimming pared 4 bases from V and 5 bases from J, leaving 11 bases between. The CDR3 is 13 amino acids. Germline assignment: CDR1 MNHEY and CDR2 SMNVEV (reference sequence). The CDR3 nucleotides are TGTGCCAGCAGTTACAACAGGGTTACTGAAGCTTTCTTT. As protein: CASSYNRVTEAFF.

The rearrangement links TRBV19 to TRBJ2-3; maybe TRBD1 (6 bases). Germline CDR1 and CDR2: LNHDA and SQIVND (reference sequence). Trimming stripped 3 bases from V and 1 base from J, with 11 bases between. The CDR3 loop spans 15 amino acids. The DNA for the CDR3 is TGTGCCAGTAGTATTTGGAAGGGGGGCACAGATACGCAGTATTTT. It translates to CASSIWKGGTDTQYF.